Listed here are 14 T cell receptor beta chains from one sample, sequenced in a study of cytomegalovirus exposure and HLA in healthy donors (dated by TCRdb to 2016 to 2017). Library generation was performed with the immunoSEQ multiplex PCR assay. The multiplex PCR relied on a mix of 60 forward primers for TCR Vbeta segments and 13 reverse primers for TCR Jbeta segments. TCRdb mirrors the immuneACCESS table, restricted to in-frame sequences. Some clones are absent from its copies; in checked studies, under half trace to an unresolved V gene, and the reason for the others is unknown. The sample profile shows roughly 150,000 clones; approximately 80% of them were found once. Of the sample, approximately 4% is held by the ten largest clones. Source material: PBMCs. These receptors were collected from a male donor in good health and CMV-seronegative.

V usage is TRBV11-2 and J usage is TRBJ2-7; 8 bases line up with TRBD1. After removal of 1 base from V and 2 bases from J, the junction contained 10 bases not matched to a gene. Germline V gives CDR1 SGHAT, CDR2 FQNNGV. CDR3 length: 17 amino acids. The CDR3: CASSLVGRGTGTYEQYF. The DNA of the CDR3 is TGTGCCAGCAGCTTAGTAGGCAGGGGGACAGGCACCTACGAGCAGTACTTC. Looking up the rest from reference TRBV11-2 and TRBJ2-7 gives the full variable domain: EAGVAQSPRYKIIEKRQSVAFWCNPISGHATLYWYQQILGQGPKLLIQFQNNGVVDDSQLPKDRFSAERLKGVDSTLKIQPAKLEDSAVYLCASSLVGRGTGTYEQYFGPGTRLTVT.

V is TRBV9 and J is TRBJ2-7; 9 bases are shared with TRBD1. V gave up 3 bases and J gave up 3 bases; unmatched junction bases: 4. The length of the CDR3 is 14 residues. Germline CDR1 SGDLS, CDR2 YYNGEE. The CDR3 DNA reads TGTGCCAGCAGCGGGGACAGGGAAAGCTACGAGCAGTACTTC. Translated, it gives CASSGDRESYEQYF.

As regards this clone: In the same sample, other DNA sequences code for this CDR3. V gene TRBV5-1 combines with J gene TRBJ2-1, with 8 positions matching TRBD1. CDR3 length: 14 residues. The J segment lost 3 bases and the V segment lost 2 bases, leaving 1 base of the junction unmatched. CDR1 and CDR2 from the germline V gene are SGHRS and YFSETQ. CDR3 amino acids: CASSFGQGYNEQFF. DNA for the CDR3: TGCGCCAGCAGCTTCGGACAGGGCTACAATGAGCAGTTCTTC.

A few counts support this clone. The J gene is TRBJ1-1, the V gene TRBV18; the D gene is possibly TRBD1 (5 bases). The CDR3 length is 16 residues. Germline values: CDR1 KGHSH, CDR2 LQKENI. The V end was cut by 4 bases, the J end by 1 base, with 16 bases between. CDR3: CASSRNAGVGNTEAFF. In DNA form, the CDR3 reads TGTGCCAGCTCACGTAATGCGGGGGTAGGGAACACTGAAGCTTTCTTT.

The rearrangement uses TRBV27 and TRBJ1-1; D remains ambiguous. Germline CDR1 reads MNHEY; CDR2 reads SMNVEV (reference sequence). V was pared by 2 bases and J by 1 base, with 8 bases between. The CDR3 is 14 amino acids. CDR3 sequence: CASSLRAGNTEAFF. CDR3 nucleotides: TGTGCCAGCAGTTTACGTGCGGGGAACACTGAAGCTTTCTTT.

This clone has a single count. V is TRBV19 and J is TRBJ1-5; 9 bases are a match to TRBD1. The CDR3 is 15 residues long. J lost 7 bases, V lost 4 bases, and 8 bases had no gene match. Germline loops: CDR1 LNHDA, CDR2 SQIVND (reference sequence). The CDR3 coding sequence is TGTGCCAGTAGTACCCTAACAGGGGGCCTCCAGCCCCAGCATTTT. Translating gives CASSTLTGGLQPQHF.

This chain uses TRBV4-1 with TRBJ1-2; a possible D gene is TRBD1 (6 bases). V was trimmed by 3 bases and J by 5 bases, leaving 16 bases between them. Germline V gives CDR1 MGHRA, CDR2 YSYEKL. CDR3 length: 15 amino acids. The CDR3 nucleotides read TGCGCCAGCAGCCATAACCTTGGACAGCTTTATGGCTACACCTTC. It is translated as CASSHNLGQLYGYTF.

The gene calls are TRBV14 and TRBJ2-7; 10 bases map to TRBD1. Germline V gene sequence: CDR1 SGHDN, CDR2 FVKESK. Trimming removed 5 bases from V and 9 bases from J; junction bases left unmatched: 10. The CDR3 is 14 amino acids. The CDR3 spells CASSYSGTGVRQYF. The CDR3 nucleotides are TGTGCCAGCAGCTATTCCGGGACAGGGGTCCGGCAGTACTTC.

The V call is TRBV19, the J call TRBJ2-5; TRBD2 agrees at 8 bases. CDR3 length: 16 amino acids. Germline V gives CDR1 LNHDA, CDR2 SQIVND (reference sequence). J was trimmed by 1 base and V by 4 bases; bases with no gene match: 8. DNA for the CDR3: TGTGCCAGTAGTACCCCAGCGGGGGCGAGCCAAGAGACCCAGTACTTC. Translating it yields CASSTPAGASQETQYF.

The genes are TRBV28 and TRBJ2-7, with 9 bases lining up with TRBD1. This CDR3 has 15 amino acids. Germline V gene sequence: CDR1 MDHEN, CDR2 SYDVKM. The V segment lost 6 bases and the J segment 2 bases; nucleotides outside the gene matches: 8. This CDR3 is CASSRSTGGPYEQYF. In DNA, the CDR3 is TGTGCCAGCAGCCGATCGACAGGGGGACCCTACGAGCAGTACTTC.

The chain carries TRBV5-1 and TRBJ2-3; D ambiguous. Germline loops: CDR1 SGHRS, CDR2 YFSETQ. The CDR3 covers 11 residues. The germline V and J ends were trimmed by 7 bases and 2 bases, with 5 bases remaining between them. CDR3 nucleotide sequence: TGCGCCAGCGGCCCCACAGATACGCAGTATTTT. Protein product: CASGPTDTQYF.

This clone was observed a single time. The chain links TRBV19 to TRBJ2-3; D may be TRBD1 (6 bases). Trimming stripped 5 bases from V and 5 bases from J, with 8 bases between. This CDR3 comprises 12 residues. Germline V CDR1 and CDR2: LNHDA, SQIVND (reference sequence). CDR3 in DNA: TGTGCCAGTAGTTCAGGGGAAGATACGCAGTATTTT. Translation: CASSSGEDTQYF.

This clone showed up just a few times. The chain recombines TRBV4-1 with TRBJ1-4; 7 bases align to TRBD1. Looked up from germline, CDR1 is MGHRA and CDR2 is YSYEKL. There are 13 residues in the CDR3. Trimming took 6 bases from V and 8 from J; bases not matched to a gene: 6. CDR3 region: CASRPDRVEKLFF. The CDR3 region has the DNA TGCGCCAGCAGACCCGACAGGGTCGAAAAACTGTTTTTT.

The rearrangement uses TRBV12-5 and TRBJ2-3; tentatively, D is TRBD1 (6 bases). The CDR3 spans 14 residues. Between the trimmed V and J ends, which lost 7 bases and 4 bases, there was a span of 15 bases. Germline V CDR1 and CDR2: LGHNT, FRNRAP. As DNA, the CDR3 is TGTGCTAGTGCCTTGGGGCAGGGGCCAGATACGCAGTATTTT. Amino acids: CASALGQGPDTQYF.